What follows are 11 T cell receptor beta chains derived from one specimen sequenced in a study of T cell therapy after organ transplantation. Data came from immunoSEQ multiplex PCR; TCRdb stores just in-frame clones and leaves some out. The sample includes roughly 48,000 clones, about 94% seen only once; the top ten take 2.5% to 4%. Their recognized antigens are unknown. Sequenced here: CD8+ T cells from blood, sampled before autologous CMV-specific T cell therapy. The origin of the receptors is a human patient who had received a solid organ transplant and had CMV disease.

Of note for this clone: In the same sample, other DNA sequences code for this CDR3. This sequence joins TRBV7-9 and TRBJ1-1; no clear D gene. V was shortened by 5 bases and J by 0 bases, with 4 bases between the two germline ends. Germline assignment: CDR1 SEHNR and CDR2 FQNEAQ (reference sequence). The CDR3 is 12 residues long. The chain's CDR3 is CASSLLNTEAFF. CDR3 sequence (DNA): TGTGCCAGCAGCCTACTGAACACTGAAGCTTTCTTT.

The CDR3 here is CASSWGLGIAGTYNEQFF. In DNA, the CDR3 is TGTGCCAGCAGCTGGGGATTGGGTATAGCGGGCACCTACAATGAGCAGTTCTTC. The chain employs TRBV5-4 and TRBJ2-1, with 7 bases fitting TRBD2. J was trimmed by 2 bases and V by 3 bases; bases with no gene match: 14. Germline V gives CDR1 SGHNT, CDR2 YYREEE (reference sequence). The CDR3 sequence is 18 residues long. Full variable domain (remainder filled in from reference TRBV5-4 and TRBJ2-1): ETGVTQSPTHLIKTRGQQVTLRCSSQSGHNTVSWYQQALGQGPQFIFQYYREEENGRGNFPPRFSGLQFPNYSSELNVNALELDDSALYLCASSWGLGIAGTYNEQFFGPGTRLTVL.

The V call is TRBV5-4, the J call TRBJ1-2, with a possible D match to TRBD1 (5 bases). Trimming removed 4 bases at V and 2 bases at J, with 15 bases between. This CDR3 contains 15 residues. Per germline, CDR1 SGHNT and CDR2 YYREEE (reference sequence). CDR3 DNA: TGTGCCAGCAGCGATCAAGGGGTAACAAACTATGGCTACACCTTC. It specifies CASSDQGVTNYGYTF.

This chain joins TRBV27 and TRBJ2-1, with D possibly matching TRBD1 (6 bases). Trimming cost V 3 bases and J 7 bases, with 10 bases left between them. Germline values: CDR1 MNHEY, CDR2 SMNVEV (reference sequence). The CDR3 loop spans 13 amino acids. CDR3 in amino acids: CASSLGHVNEQFF. CDR3 bases: TGTGCCAGCAGTTTGGGACACGTGAATGAGCAGTTCTTC.

This chain connects TRBV27 to TRBJ2-7; D gene ambiguous. Germline V gene data show CDR1 as MNHEY and CDR2 as SMNVEV (reference sequence). The length of the CDR3 is 19 residues. V lost 2 bases to trimming and J lost 0 bases, with 23 bases between them. The CDR3 DNA reads TGTGCCAGCAGTTTACTACAAACGCCTAACCGGGCCAGCTCCTACGAGCAGTACTTC. Its translation is CASSLLQTPNRASSYEQYF.

V gene TRBV27 combines with J gene TRBJ2-3; TRBD1 aligns across 8 bases. The V gene end was trimmed by 10 bases and the J gene end by 5 bases; junction bases not matched to a gene: 5. Germline V gene lookup returns CDR1 MNHEY and CDR2 SMNVEV (reference sequence). The CDR3 has 12 amino acids. CDR3 nucleotides: TGTGCCACCTGGACAGGGATAGATACGCAGTATTTT. Translating gives CATWTGIDTQYF.

The genes are TRBV7-3 and TRBJ1-1; no firm D call. The CDR3 totals 12 residues. The germline CDR1 and CDR2 sequences are SGHTA and FQGTGA. V was clipped by 2 bases and J by 4 bases, with 5 bases between them. CDR3 nucleotide sequence: TGTGCCAGCAGCTTAGATGGCACTGAAGCTTTCTTT. Its translation: CASSLDGTEAFF.

The chain carries TRBV12-5 and TRBJ1-1; D may be TRBD1 (6 bases). Trimming took 5 bases from V and 4 from J, leaving 17 bases between them. The CDR3 spans 15 residues. The germline V gene has CDR1 LGHNT and CDR2 FRNRAP. DNA for the CDR3: TGTGCTAGTGGTCAGACACAGGGCGGGGGCACTGAAGCTTTCTTT. It is translated as CASGQTQGGGTEAFF.

This chain links TRBV29-1 with TRBJ1-1; D ambiguous. V was shortened by 3 bases and J by 3 bases, with 8 bases between the two germline ends. In germline, CDR1 is SQVTM, CDR2 ANQGSEA. CDR3 length: 12 amino acids. CDR3 sequence (DNA): TGCAGCGTTGACGGAGATCACACTGAAGCTTTCTTT. As protein: CSVDGDHTEAFF.

The chain has TRBV7-6 and TRBJ2-1, with 12 nucleotides matching TRBD2. This CDR3 has 18 residues. V lost 5 bases, J lost 0 bases, and 8 bases stayed unmatched. Germline V CDR1 and CDR2: SGHVS, FNYEAQ. The CDR3 DNA sequence: TGTGCCAGCAGCCTCGGGACTAGCGGGCCTAGCTCCTACAATGAGCAGTTCTTC. This sequence encodes CASSLGTSGPSSYNEQFF.

This sequence joins TRBV5-1 and TRBJ1-2, with D maybe TRBD1 (5 bases). Trimming shortened V by 2 bases and J by 4 bases, and 12 bases separated the two germline ends. CDR1 and CDR2 (germline): SGHRS, YFSETQ. The CDR3 length is 14 residues. The CDR3 DNA follows: TGCGCCAGCAGCTTACGACCCGACAGCTATGGCTACACCTTC. Protein product: CASSLRPDSYGYTF.